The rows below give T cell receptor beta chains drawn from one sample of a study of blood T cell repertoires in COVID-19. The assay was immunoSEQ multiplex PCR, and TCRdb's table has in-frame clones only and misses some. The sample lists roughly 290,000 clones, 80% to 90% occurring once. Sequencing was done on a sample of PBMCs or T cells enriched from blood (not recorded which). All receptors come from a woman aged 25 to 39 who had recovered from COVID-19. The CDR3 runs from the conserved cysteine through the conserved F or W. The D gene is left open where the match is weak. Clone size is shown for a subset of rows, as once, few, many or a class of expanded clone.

TGTGCCAGCAGTGGAGGGGTAAGTTCACCCCTCCACTTT CASSGGVSSPLHF TRBV7-3 NA TRBJ1-6 NA
TGTGCCAGCTCACCTTCGCCGGGACAGGTGTTAAATGAGCAGTTCTTC CASSPSPGQVLNEQFF TRBV18 NA TRBJ2-1 TRBD1
TGTGCCAGCAGTGAATTACTACCTAACAATGAGCAGTTCTTC CASSELLPNNEQFF TRBV2 NA TRBJ2-1 NA
TGTGCCACCAGCAGAGATAGGGGGGGTGGAGAGGCAGATACGCAGTATTTT CATSRDRGGGEADTQYF TRBV15 NA TRBJ2-3 NA
TGTGCCAGCTCACCAAAGACTAGCAGGCCCGGGGAGCTGTTTTTT CASSPKTSRPGELFF TRBV18 NA TRBJ2-2 TRBD2
TGTGCCAGCAGTTACTCCAGACAGGCGGGTCAGCCCCAGCATTTT CASSYSRQAGQPQHF TRBV6-5 NA TRBJ1-5 NA
TGTGCCAGCACACAGACTCCGGGACTTGAGCAGTACTTC CASTQTPGLEQYF TRBV7-8 NA TRBJ2-7 NA
TGTGCCAGCAGTGTGGGCGGACAGGGCAATGAGCAGTTCTTC CASSVGGQGNEQFF TRBV2 NA TRBJ2-1 TRBD1
TGTGCCAGTAGTACTAGCGGGAGGGCCACCGGGGAGCTGTTTTTT CASSTSGRATGELFF TRBV19 NA TRBJ2-2 TRBD2
TGTGCCAGCAGCTTGGAAATGGACAGCGCCTACGAGCAGTACTTC CASSLEMDSAYEQYF TRBV5-4 NA TRBJ2-7 NA
TGTGCCAGCAGGGGACAGGGCCTGAACTATGGCTACACCTTC CASRGQGLNYGYTF TRBV7-9 NA TRBJ1-2 TRBD1
TGCGCCAGCAGCTTGGGAGGCACAGATACGCAGTATTTT CASSLGGTDTQYF TRBV5-1 NA TRBJ2-3 NA
TGTGCCAGCAGTTCAGAAGGACAGGATAATCAGCCCCAGCATTTT CASSSEGQDNQPQHF TRBV27 NA TRBJ1-5 TRBD1
TGTGCCAGCAGTTTGTCGCGCCACCCGCGGAACACCATATATTTT CASSLSRHPRNTIYF TRBV28 NA TRBJ1-3 NA
TGCGCCAGCAGCAGACAGGTCCAAGAGACCCAGTACTTC CASSRQVQETQYF TRBV10-1 few TRBJ2-5 NA
TGTGCCAGCAGTTACGGGGCTAGCGGGAGGTTTGTCGGTTACGAGCAGTACTTC CASSYGASGRFVGYEQYF TRBV6-2/TRBV6-3 NA TRBJ2-7 TRBD2
TGTGCCACCAGCAGAGTGGCAGGGCTTTTATCCTATGGCTACACCTTC CATSRVAGLLSYGYTF TRBV15 once TRBJ1-2 NA
TGTGCCAGCAGCACCCCGGGTTACCGCTCCTACAATGAGCAGTTCTTC CASSTPGYRSYNEQFF TRBV28 NA TRBJ2-1 NA
TGTGCCAGCACTAAGTTGGACATTGAGAATCAGCCCCAGCATTTT CASTKLDIENQPQHF TRBV28 NA TRBJ1-5 NA
TGTGCCAGCAGTGACTCGGGAGAGGGTGGCGGCTACACCTTC CASSDSGEGGGYTF TRBV6-4 NA TRBJ1-2 NA
TGTGCCAGCAGCTTAGTAGGGGGACAGGCCGATGGCTACACCTTC CASSLVGGQADGYTF TRBV7-6 NA TRBJ1-2 TRBD1
TGTGCCAGCAGATTACTAGCGGCCTTGGGCTACGAGCAGTACTTC CASRLLAALGYEQYF TRBV2 NA TRBJ2-7 TRBD2
TGTGCCGGTCGGGACTCCCAAGGCAATCAGCCCCAGCATTTT CAGRDSQGNQPQHF TRBV19 NA TRBJ1-5 NA
TGTGCCAGCAGGCGGGGGGACCCCTACAATGAGCAGTTCTTC CASRRGDPYNEQFF TRBV25-1 NA TRBJ2-1 TRBD2
TGTGCCAGCACCACTGAGGGCGAGCAGTACTTC CASTTEGEQYF TRBV3-1/TRBV3-2 NA TRBJ2-7 NA
TGCGCCAGCAGCCTGACAGGGAGAGAGGAAAAACTGTTTTTT CASSLTGREEKLFF TRBV5-1 NA TRBJ1-4 TRBD1